One and the same sample provided the 25 T cell receptor beta chains below, sequenced in a study of beta chain features in type 1 diabetes. The authors reverse transcribed all of the isolated RNA, so sequencing captured expressed TCRB transcripts. Only in-frame clones appear in the TCRdb table, and some are missing; sequencing was by immunoSEQ multiplex PCR. The data show about 200,000 clones, with about 11% seen just once and approximately 1.4% held by the top ten. Sequencing input: central memory CD4+ T cells from blood. These receptors all come from a man aged 18-30 years in good health.

V is TRBV18 and J is TRBJ2-4; unclear D gene. The germline V gene has CDR1 KGHSH and CDR2 LQKENI. The CDR3 contains 14 residues. V lost 1 base, J lost 11 bases, and 15 bases lay in between. The CDR3 here is CASSPRQELVVQYF. The CDR3 DNA reads TGTGCCAGCTCACCACGGCAGGAACTTGTAGTTCAGTACTTC. Drawing the rest from reference TRBV18 and TRBJ2-4, the complete variable domain is NAGVMQNPRHLVRRRGQEARLRCSPMKGHSHVYWYRQLPEEGLKFMVYLQKENIIDESGMPKERFSAEFPKEGPSILRIQQVVRGDSAAYFCASSPRQELVVQYFGAGTRLSVL.

V is TRBV7-2 and J is TRBJ2-3; tentatively, D is TRBD1 (5 bases). Germline assignment: CDR1 SGHTA and CDR2 FQGNSA. V was shortened by 1 base and J by 4 bases, with 6 bases between the two germline ends. The CDR3 consists of 13 residues. CDR3 DNA: TGTGCCAGCAGCTTAGTAGGGGCAGATACGCAGTATTTT. Translation: CASSLVGADTQYF.

This clone occurred a few times. The V and J genes are TRBV6-1 and TRBJ2-6; D is ambiguous. V gave up 8 bases and J gave up 4 bases, with 3 bases separating them. The CDR3 is 11 residues long. Germline V gene data show CDR1 as MNHNS and CDR2 as SASEGT. CDR3 region: CASSGANVLTF. CDR3 in DNA: TGTGCCAGCTCCGGGGCCAACGTCCTGACTTTC.

This clone was counted ten times or more. The chain combines TRBV6-5 with TRBJ2-3; unclear D gene. The CDR3 sequence is 15 residues long. Germline assignment: CDR1 MNHEY and CDR2 SVGAGI. V was trimmed by 0 bases and J by 3 bases, leaving 10 bases between them. CDR3 sequence: CASSYSGMGTDTQYF. In nucleotides, the CDR3 is TGTGCCAGCAGTTACTCAGGGATGGGGACAGATACGCAGTATTTT.

The chain combines TRBV5-5 with TRBJ2-4; D possibly corresponds to TRBD2 (6 bases). Germline values: CDR1 SGHKS, CDR2 YYEKEE (reference sequence). The CDR3 spans 15 residues. Trimming shortened V by 2 bases and J by 1 base, and 10 bases separated the two germline ends. The CDR3 nucleotides read TGTGCCAGCAGCTTAGCGGGTGGGGCCAAAAACATTCAGTACTTC. Translating gives CASSLAGGAKNIQYF.

The chain combines TRBV4-2 with TRBJ2-3; D is perhaps TRBD2 (6 bases). The germline V gene encodes CDR1 LGHNA and CDR2 YNFKEQ. CDR3 size: 15 residues. Trimming took 2 bases from V and 4 from J, leaving 13 bases between them. The CDR3 nucleotides read TGTGCCAGCAGCCAATCGGCGGGGTGGGCAGATACGCAGTATTTT. Its translation is CASSQSAGWADTQYF.

This clone was seen more than once but under ten times. This chain connects TRBV29-1 to TRBJ2-1; 11 bases map to TRBD2. Trimming took 4 bases from V and 5 from J; bases not matched to a gene: 7. CDR1 and CDR2 (germline): SQVTM, ANQGSEA. The CDR3 consists of 15 residues. The CDR3 sequence is CSVALAGGGDNEQFF. The CDR3 nucleotides read TGCAGCGTTGCTCTAGCGGGAGGTGGGGACAATGAGCAGTTCTTC.

This clone was picked up a small number of times. The chain links TRBV6-1 to TRBJ2-5; a possible D gene is TRBD2 (6 bases). The length of the CDR3 is 15 residues. The germline CDR1 and CDR2 sequences are MNHNS and SASEGT. V lost 8 bases to trimming and J lost 1 base, with 17 bases between them. CDR3 sequence reads: CASGTPGTSQETQYF. CDR3 in DNA: TGTGCCAGCGGGACCCCCGGGACTTCCCAAGAGACCCAGTACTTC.

The rearrangement links TRBV5-1 to TRBJ2-2, with TRBD1 identical over 7 bases. J gave up 1 base and V 0 bases, and 0 bases lay outside the gene matches. CDR3 length: 15 residues. Germline values: CDR1 SGHRS, CDR2 YFSETQ. The CDR3 protein is CASSLGQGNTGELFF. The CDR3 nucleotides are TGCGCCAGCAGCTTGGGACAGGGGAACACCGGGGAGCTGTTTTTT.

This clone has only a few counts. This sequence joins TRBV5-4 and TRBJ2-5; D call uncertain. V was shortened by 4 bases and J by 5 bases, with 12 bases between the two germline ends. Germline-derived CDR1 and CDR2 are SGHNT and YYREEE (reference sequence). There are 13 residues in the CDR3. The DNA for the CDR3 is TGTGCCAGCAGCCCGCCACTGGAGGAGACCCAGTACTTC. It codes for CASSPPLEETQYF. The full variable domain, rest sourced from reference TRBV5-4 and TRBJ2-5, is ETGVTQSPTHLIKTRGQQVTLRCSSQSGHNTVSWYQQALGQGPQFIFQYYREEENGRGNFPPRFSGLQFPNYSSELNVNALELDDSALYLCASSPPLEETQYFGPGTRLLVL.

This clone was observed many times. The V gene is TRBV7-3, the J gene TRBJ1-1, with no clear D. Trimming removed 2 bases from V and 1 base from J, with 5 bases in between. In germline, CDR1 is SGHTA, CDR2 FQGTGA. CDR3 size: 13 residues. The CDR3 DNA follows: TGTGCCAGCAGCTTATCCGAGAACACTGAAGCTTTCTTT. It codes for CASSLSENTEAFF.

The gene calls are TRBV11-3 and TRBJ2-5; TRBD1 aligns across 7 bases. V lost 5 bases to trimming and J lost 1 base; unmatched junction nucleotides: 1. Per germline, CDR1 SGHNT and CDR2 YENEEA. The CDR3 totals 13 residues. The CDR3 region has the DNA TGTGCCAGCAGCCGGGACAGCCAAGAGACCCAGTACTTC. The encoded protein is CASSRDSQETQYF.

As to this clone: The junction does not match germline at one end; this may be a read error. V and J are TRBV30 and TRBJ1-1; weak D call: TRBD1 (5 bases). This CDR3 spans 14 amino acids. CDR1 is GTSNPN and CDR2 is SVGIG in the germline V gene (reference sequence). The CDR3 spells CSWSVGGYVTEAFF. The CDR3 DNA reads as TGTTCCTGGAGTGTCGGGGGGTACGTCACTGAAGCTTTCTTT.

This clone was observed a handful of times. V usage is TRBV7-2 and J usage is TRBJ2-3; TRBD1 matches at 7 bases. V trimming: 3 bases; J trimming: 5 bases; junction bases outside the gene matches: 5. The CDR3 runs to 14 residues. The germline V gene encodes CDR1 SGHTA and CDR2 FQGNSA. CDR3: CASSLDRNLDTQYF. The CDR3 coding sequence is TGTGCCAGCAGCTTGGACAGGAACTTAGATACGCAGTATTTT.

The chain links TRBV29-1 to TRBJ2-3; possibly TRBD2 for D (6 bases). Germline V gene lookup returns CDR1 SQVTM and CDR2 ANQGSEA. V gave up 5 bases and J gave up 2 bases, with 14 bases separating them. CDR3 size: 14 residues. The CDR3 DNA follows: TGCAGCGTTTCCCAGCAGCGGGCCACAGATACGCAGTATTTT. Protein: CSVSQQRATDTQYF.

Ten or more counts support this clone. Other DNA sequences within the sample encode an identical CDR3. The gene calls are TRBV7-3 and TRBJ2-1, with D perhaps matching TRBD1 (6 bases). V lost 3 bases, J lost 5 bases, and 8 bases lay in between. The CDR3 runs 13 residues. Germline CDR1 and CDR2: SGHTA and FQGTGA. CDR3 residues: CASSLNRDNEQFF. CDR3 DNA sequence: TGTGCCAGCAGCTTGAACAGGGACAATGAGCAGTTCTTC. Full variable domain (outside the CDR3, taken from reference TRBV7-3 and TRBJ2-1): GAGVSQTPSNKVTEKGKYVELRCDPISGHTALYWYRQSLGQGPEFLIYFQGTGAADDSGLPNDRFFAVRPEGSVSTLKIQRTERGDSAVYLCASSLNRDNEQFFGPGTRLTVL.

The chain has TRBV30 and TRBJ2-1; TRBD1 matches 10 bases. V lost 4 bases to trimming and J lost 4 bases; unmatched junction nucleotides: 10. The CDR3 sequence is 16 residues long. CDR1 GTSNPN and CDR2 SVGIG come from the germline V gene (reference sequence). In DNA, the CDR3 is TGTGCCTGGATAAGACGTACGGGACAGGGGTACAATGAGCAGTTCTTC. The encoded protein is CAWIRRTGQGYNEQFF.

A remark on this clone: Other DNA sequences in the same sample also yield this CDR3. The chain recombines TRBV11-2 with TRBJ2-5; no clear D. V was trimmed by 4 bases and J by 5 bases, leaving 11 bases between them. The V gene's germline CDR1 is SGHAT and CDR2 FQNNGV. The CDR3 sequence is 13 residues long. The CDR3 DNA is TGTGCCAGCAGCTCAGGTCCACGGGAGACCCAGTACTTC. This sequence encodes CASSSGPRETQYF.

The J gene is TRBJ2-7, the V gene TRBV2; 7 bases are a match to TRBD1. The junction had 5 bases not matched to a gene; V was cut back by 8 bases and J by 4 bases. This CDR3 region has 12 residues. Per germline, CDR1 SNHLY and CDR2 FYNNEI. Here the CDR3 DNA reads TGTGCCAGCGGGGGACAGAAATACGAGCAGTACTTC. It translates to CASGGQKYEQYF.

The table lists this clone with a few counts. This chain joins TRBV5-1 and TRBJ2-4; TRBD2 matches 10 bases. The V gene's germline CDR1 is SGHRS and CDR2 YFSETQ. This CDR3 contains 16 residues. With V trimmed by 2 bases and J by 0 bases, 2 bases remained unmatched. This CDR3 reads CASSLLAGLAKNIQYF. The CDR3 DNA follows: TGCGCCAGCAGCTTACTAGCGGGACTAGCCAAAAACATTCAGTACTTC.

This clone has just a few counts. The chain recombines TRBV7-3 with TRBJ2-2, with D possibly TRBD2 on 5 matching bases. The CDR3 is 14 residues long. Between the trimmed V and J ends, which lost 6 bases and 3 bases, there was a span of 11 bases. Germline values: CDR1 SGHTA, CDR2 FQGTGA. CDR3 nucleotide sequence: TGTGCCAGCAGGGCGGACTGGGACACCGGGGAGCTGTTTTTT. Translating gives CASRADWDTGELFF.

This clone was recorded at least ten times. V is TRBV29-1 and J is TRBJ2-7; TRBD1 matches at 8 bases. The ends lost 4 bases at V and 1 base at J; junction bases unmatched: 3. CDR3 size: 13 residues. Germline V gene data show CDR1 as SQVTM and CDR2 as ANQGSEA. The CDR3 region has the DNA TGCAGCGTTGGGCAGGGGGCTTCCTACGAGCAGTACTTC. This gives the protein CSVGQGASYEQYF.

In regard to this clone: A far larger clone differs by one base, so this is likely a read error. This chain links TRBV7-2 with TRBJ2-1; TRBD2 agrees at 11 bases. Germline values: CDR1 SGHTA, CDR2 FQGNSA. This CDR3 spans 15 amino acids. V lost 3 bases, J lost 4 bases, and 2 bases stayed unmatched. This CDR3 reads CASSFTSGSYNEQFF. The CDR3 DNA reads TGTGCCAGCAGCTTTACTAGCGGGAGTTACAATGAGCAGTTCTTC.

The chain couples TRBV5-4 to TRBJ2-5; maybe TRBD1 (6 bases). Trimming stripped 0 bases from V and 5 bases from J, with 14 bases between. The CDR3 runs to 15 residues. Looked up from germline, CDR1 is SGHNT and CDR2 is YYREEE (reference sequence). For the CDR3, the DNA is TGTGCCAGCAGCTTGGCCACAGGGAACAGGGAGACCCAGTACTTC. Amino acid sequence: CASSLATGNRETQYF.

The J gene is TRBJ2-7, the V gene TRBV5-5, with 9 bases lining up with TRBD2. The junction had 3 bases not matched to a gene; V was cut back by 0 bases and J by 2 bases. CDR3 length equals 15 residues. CDR1 SGHKS and CDR2 YYEKEE come from the germline V gene (reference sequence). CDR3 DNA: TGTGCCAGCAGCTTGGGTAGCGGGAGCACCTACGAGCAGTACTTC. Translating gives CASSLGSGSTYEQYF.